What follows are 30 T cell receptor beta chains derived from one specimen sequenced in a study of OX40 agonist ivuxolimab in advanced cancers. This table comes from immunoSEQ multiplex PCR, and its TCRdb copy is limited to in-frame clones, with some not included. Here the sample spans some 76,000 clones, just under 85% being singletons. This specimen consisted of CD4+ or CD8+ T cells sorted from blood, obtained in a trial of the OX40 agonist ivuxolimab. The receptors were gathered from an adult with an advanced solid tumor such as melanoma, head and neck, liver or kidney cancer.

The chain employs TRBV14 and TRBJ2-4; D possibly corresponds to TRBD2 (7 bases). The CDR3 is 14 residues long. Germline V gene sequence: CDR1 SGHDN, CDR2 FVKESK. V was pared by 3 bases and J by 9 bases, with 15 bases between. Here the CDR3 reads CASSQGGGAIIQYF. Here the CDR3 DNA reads TGTGCCAGCAGCCAGGGGGGGGGCGCGATCATTCAGTACTTC.

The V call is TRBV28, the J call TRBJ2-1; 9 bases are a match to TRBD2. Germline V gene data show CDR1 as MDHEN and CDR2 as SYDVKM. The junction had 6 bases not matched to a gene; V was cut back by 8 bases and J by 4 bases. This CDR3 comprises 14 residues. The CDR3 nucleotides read TGTGCCAGCGGGTTAGCGGGAGTGTACAATGAGCAGTTCTTC. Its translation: CASGLAGVYNEQFF.

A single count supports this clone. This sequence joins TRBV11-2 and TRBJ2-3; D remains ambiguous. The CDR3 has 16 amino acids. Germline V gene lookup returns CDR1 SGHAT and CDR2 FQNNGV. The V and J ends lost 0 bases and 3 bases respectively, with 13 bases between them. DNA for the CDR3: TGTGCCAGCAGCTTAGAAGAGACATTAGGAACAGATACGCAGTATTTT. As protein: CASSLEETLGTDTQYF.

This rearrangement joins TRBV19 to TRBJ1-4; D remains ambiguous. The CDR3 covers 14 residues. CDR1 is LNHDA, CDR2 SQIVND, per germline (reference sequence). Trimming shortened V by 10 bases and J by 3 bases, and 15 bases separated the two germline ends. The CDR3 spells CATAIQRSNEKLFF. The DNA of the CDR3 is TGTGCCACAGCCATACAGAGATCTAATGAAAAACTGTTTTTT.

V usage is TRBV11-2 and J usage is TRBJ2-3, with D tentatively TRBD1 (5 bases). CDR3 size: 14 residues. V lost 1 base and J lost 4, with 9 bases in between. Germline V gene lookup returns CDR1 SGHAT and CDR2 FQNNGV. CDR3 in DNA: TGTGCCAGCAGCTTAGTGCAGGGCTCAGATACGCAGTATTTT. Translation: CASSLVQGSDTQYF.

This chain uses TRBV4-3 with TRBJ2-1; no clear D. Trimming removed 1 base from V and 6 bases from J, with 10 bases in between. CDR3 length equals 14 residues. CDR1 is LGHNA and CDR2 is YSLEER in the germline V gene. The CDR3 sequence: CASSQAFGPNEQFF. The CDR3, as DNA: TGCGCCAGCAGCCAAGCTTTCGGGCCCAATGAGCAGTTCTTC.

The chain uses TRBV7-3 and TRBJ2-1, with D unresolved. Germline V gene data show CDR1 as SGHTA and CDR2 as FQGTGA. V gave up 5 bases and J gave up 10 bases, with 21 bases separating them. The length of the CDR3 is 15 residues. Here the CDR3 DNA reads TGTGCCAGCAGCCAAAGGGTGTCCGAGATACAAGAGCAGTTCTTC. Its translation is CASSQRVSEIQEQFF.

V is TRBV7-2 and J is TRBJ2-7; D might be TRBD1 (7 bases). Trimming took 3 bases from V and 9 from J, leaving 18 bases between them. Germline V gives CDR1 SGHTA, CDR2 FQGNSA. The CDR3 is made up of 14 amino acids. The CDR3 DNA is TGTGCCAGCAGCTTGCGGGACAGCGGGCGGGGGCAGTACTTC. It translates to CASSLRDSGRGQYF. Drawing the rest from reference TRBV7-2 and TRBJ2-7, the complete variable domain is GAGVSQSPSNKVTEKGKDVELRCDPISGHTALYWYRQSLGQGLEFLIYFQGNSAPDKSGLPSDRFSAERTGGSVSTLTIQRTQQEDSAVYLCASSLRDSGRGQYFGPGTRLTVT.

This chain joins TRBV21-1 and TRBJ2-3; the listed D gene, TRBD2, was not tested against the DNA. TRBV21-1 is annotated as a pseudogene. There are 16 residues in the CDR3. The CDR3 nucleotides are TGTGCCAGCAGCAAAGGGCAGGGAGGAGGCACAGATACGCAGTATTTT. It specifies CASSKGQGGGTDTQYF.

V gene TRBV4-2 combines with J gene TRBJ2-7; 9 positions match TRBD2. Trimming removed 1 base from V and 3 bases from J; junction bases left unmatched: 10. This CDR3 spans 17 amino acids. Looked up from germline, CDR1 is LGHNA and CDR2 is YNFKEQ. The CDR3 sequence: CASSQAMLAGEGYEQYF. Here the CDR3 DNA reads TGTGCCAGCAGCCAAGCGATGTTAGCGGGAGAGGGCTACGAGCAGTACTTC.

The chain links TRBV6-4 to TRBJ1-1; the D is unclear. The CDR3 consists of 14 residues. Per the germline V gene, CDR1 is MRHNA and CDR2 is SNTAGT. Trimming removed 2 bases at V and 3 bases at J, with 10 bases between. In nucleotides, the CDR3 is TGTGCCAGCAGTGACGGGTTTTCGGACACTGAAGCTTTCTTT. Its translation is CASSDGFSDTEAFF.

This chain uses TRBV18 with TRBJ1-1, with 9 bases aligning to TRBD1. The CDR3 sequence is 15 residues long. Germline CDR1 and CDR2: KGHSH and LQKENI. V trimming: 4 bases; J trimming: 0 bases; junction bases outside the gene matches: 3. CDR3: CASSRRQGVNTEAFF. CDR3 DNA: TGTGCCAGCTCACGACGACAGGGGGTGAACACTGAAGCTTTCTTT.

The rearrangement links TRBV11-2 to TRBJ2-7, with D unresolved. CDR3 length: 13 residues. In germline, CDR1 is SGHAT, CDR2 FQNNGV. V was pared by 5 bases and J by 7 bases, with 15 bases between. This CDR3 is CASSVTVTHEQYF. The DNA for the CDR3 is TGTGCCAGCAGCGTGACTGTAACCCATGAGCAGTACTTC.

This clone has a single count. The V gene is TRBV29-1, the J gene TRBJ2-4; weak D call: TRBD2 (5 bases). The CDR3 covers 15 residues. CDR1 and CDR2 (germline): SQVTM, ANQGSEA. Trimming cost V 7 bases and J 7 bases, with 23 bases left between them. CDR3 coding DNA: TGCAGCGCCTCACGGGGTCCTAGTGCGGAGAACATTCAGTACTTC. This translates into CSASRGPSAENIQYF.

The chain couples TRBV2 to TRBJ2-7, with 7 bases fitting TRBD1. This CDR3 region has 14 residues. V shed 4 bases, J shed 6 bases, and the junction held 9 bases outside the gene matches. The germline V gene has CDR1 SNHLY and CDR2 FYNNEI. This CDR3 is CASSGDSLGSEQYF. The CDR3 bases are TGTGCCAGCAGTGGGGACAGTCTTGGAAGCGAGCAGTACTTC.

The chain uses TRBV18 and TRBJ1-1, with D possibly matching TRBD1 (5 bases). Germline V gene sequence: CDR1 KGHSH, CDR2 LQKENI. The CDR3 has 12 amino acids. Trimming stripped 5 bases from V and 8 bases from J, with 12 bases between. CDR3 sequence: CASSSRGGEAFF. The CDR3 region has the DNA TGTGCCAGCTCATCCCGGGGGGGAGAAGCTTTCTTT. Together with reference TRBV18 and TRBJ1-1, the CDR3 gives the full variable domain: NAGVMQNPRHLVRRRGQEARLRCSPMKGHSHVYWYRQLPEEGLKFMVYLQKENIIDESGMPKERFSAEFPKEGPSILRIQQVVRGDSAAYFCASSSRGGEAFFGQGTRLTVV.

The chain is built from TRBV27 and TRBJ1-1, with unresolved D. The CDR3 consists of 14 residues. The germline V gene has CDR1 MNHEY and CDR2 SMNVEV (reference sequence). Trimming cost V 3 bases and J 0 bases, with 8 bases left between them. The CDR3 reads CASSLRALNTEAFF. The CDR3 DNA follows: TGTGCCAGCAGTTTGAGGGCCCTGAACACTGAAGCTTTCTTT.

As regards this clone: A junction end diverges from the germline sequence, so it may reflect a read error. The CDR3 region is CASSLESGGQETQYF. DNA of the CDR3: TGTGCTAGCAGCTTGGAAAGCGGGGGGCAAGAGACCCAGTACTTC. The chain links TRBV7-7 to TRBJ2-5; 9 bases map to TRBD2. The CDR3 extends over 15 amino acids. Germline CDR1 reads SSHAT; CDR2 reads FNYEAQ (reference sequence).

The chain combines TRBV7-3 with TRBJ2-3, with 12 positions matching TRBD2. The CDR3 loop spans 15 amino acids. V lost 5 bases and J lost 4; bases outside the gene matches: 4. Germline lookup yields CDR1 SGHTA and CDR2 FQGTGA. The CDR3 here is CASSRGLAGPDTQYF. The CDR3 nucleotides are TGTGCCAGCAGCCGGGGACTAGCGGGCCCAGATACGCAGTATTTT. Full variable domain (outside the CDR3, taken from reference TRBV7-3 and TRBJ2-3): GAGVSQTPSNKVTEKGKYVELRCDPISGHTALYWYRQSLGQGPEFLIYFQGTGAADDSGLPNDRFFAVRPEGSVSTLKIQRTERGDSAVYLCASSRGLAGPDTQYFGPGTRLTVL.

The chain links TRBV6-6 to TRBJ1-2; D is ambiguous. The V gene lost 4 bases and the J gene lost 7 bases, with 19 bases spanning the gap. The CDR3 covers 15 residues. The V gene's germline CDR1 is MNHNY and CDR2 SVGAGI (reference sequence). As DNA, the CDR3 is TGTGCCAGCAGTTCTCCCCCCGGGAAGGCAGGTGGCTACACCTTC. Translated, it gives CASSSPPGKAGGYTF.

CDR3 sequence reads: CASSRSGSRTDTQYF. The CDR3 nucleotides are TGTGCCAGCAGCCGGAGCGGGTCCCGCACAGATACGCAGTATTTT. The V and J genes are TRBV5-4 and TRBJ2-3; a possible D gene is TRBD2 (6 bases). This CDR3 is 15 amino acids long. Trimming pared 4 bases from V and 1 base from J, leaving 13 bases between. Germline values: CDR1 SGHNT, CDR2 YYREEE (reference sequence). The whole variable domain, remainder taken from reference TRBV5-4 and TRBJ2-3, is ETGVTQSPTHLIKTRGQQVTLRCSSQSGHNTVSWYQQALGQGPQFIFQYYREEENGRGNFPPRFSGLQFPNYSSELNVNALELDDSALYLCASSRSGSRTDTQYFGPGTRLTVL.

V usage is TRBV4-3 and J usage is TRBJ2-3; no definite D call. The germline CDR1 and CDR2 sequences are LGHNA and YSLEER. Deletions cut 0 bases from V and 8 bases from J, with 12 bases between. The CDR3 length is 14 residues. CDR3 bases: TGCGCCAGCAGCCAAGACAACAGTAAGGTTACGCAGTATTTT. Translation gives CASSQDNSKVTQYF.

The CDR3: CAWSVARGGSLNSPLHF. In DNA, the CDR3 is TGTGCCTGGAGTGTAGCCCGGGGAGGCTCGTTGAATTCACCCCTCCACTTT. The V gene is TRBV30, the J gene TRBJ1-6; D gene unclear. Germline V gives CDR1 GTSNPN, CDR2 SVGIG (reference sequence). CDR3 length: 17 residues. Trimming took off 0 bases at V and 7 bases at J, with 19 bases between the two ends.

CDR3: CACVGRSTEAFF. CDR3 nucleotide sequence: TGTGCCTGCGTAGGGCGAAGCACTGAAGCTTTCTTT. V usage is TRBV30 and J usage is TRBJ1-1, with D uncertain. Germline V lookup: CDR1 GTSNPN, CDR2 SVGIG (reference sequence). V was cut by 6 bases and J by 4 bases, with 12 bases left in between. There are 12 residues in the CDR3.

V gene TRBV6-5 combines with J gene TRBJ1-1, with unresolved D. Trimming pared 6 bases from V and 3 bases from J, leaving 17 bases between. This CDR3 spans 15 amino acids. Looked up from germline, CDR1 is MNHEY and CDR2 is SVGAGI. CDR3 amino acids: CASSPGRRRDTEAFF. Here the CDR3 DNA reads TGTGCCAGCAGCCCTGGACGGAGAAGGGACACTGAAGCTTTCTTT.

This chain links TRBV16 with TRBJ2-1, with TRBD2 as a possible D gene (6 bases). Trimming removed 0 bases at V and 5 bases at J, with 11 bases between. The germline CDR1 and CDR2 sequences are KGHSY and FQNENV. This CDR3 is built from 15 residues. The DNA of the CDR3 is TGTGCCAGCAGCCAATCGAGAGGGACTCACAATGAGCAGTTCTTC. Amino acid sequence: CASSQSRGTHNEQFF.

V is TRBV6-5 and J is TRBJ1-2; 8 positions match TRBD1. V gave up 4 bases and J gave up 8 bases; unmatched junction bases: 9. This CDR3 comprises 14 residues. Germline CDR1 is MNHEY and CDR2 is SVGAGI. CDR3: CASSSPGQGTGYTF. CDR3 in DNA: TGTGCCAGCAGTTCCCCCGGACAGGGAACGGGCTACACCTTC.

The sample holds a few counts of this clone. CDR3 in DNA: TGTGCCAGCAGCTTAGGGGGTAGAAGCAATCAGCCCCAGCATTTT. Translating it yields CASSLGGRSNQPQHF. The chain recombines TRBV7-2 with TRBJ1-5; no firm D call. Trimming took 1 base from V and 1 from J, leaving 8 bases between them. Looked up from germline, CDR1 is SGHTA and CDR2 is FQGNSA. This CDR3 has 15 amino acids. The variable domain in full, with the rest retrieved from reference TRBV7-2 and TRBJ1-5, is GAGVSQSPSNKVTEKGKDVELRCDPISGHTALYWYRQSLGQGLEFLIYFQGNSAPDKSGLPSDRFSAERTGGSVSTLTIQRTQQEDSAVYLCASSLGGRSNQPQHFGDGTRLSIL.

The CDR3 region is CASSLGRINTGELFF. The CDR3 DNA is TGTGCCAGCAGCTTAGGCAGGATAAACACCGGGGAGCTGTTTTTT. The chain combines TRBV7-2 with TRBJ2-2; D is uncertain. Looked up from germline, CDR1 is SGHTA and CDR2 is FQGNSA. The CDR3 extends over 15 amino acids. The ends were cut back, 1 base at V and 2 bases at J, with 8 bases in the middle.

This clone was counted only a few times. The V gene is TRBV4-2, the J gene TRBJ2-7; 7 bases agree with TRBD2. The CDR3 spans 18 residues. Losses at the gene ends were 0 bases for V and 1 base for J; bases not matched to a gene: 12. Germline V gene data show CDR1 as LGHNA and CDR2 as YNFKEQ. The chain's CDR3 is CASSQDVSRGTISYEQYF. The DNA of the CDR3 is TGTGCCAGCAGCCAAGATGTGTCCCGCGGGACTATATCCTACGAGCAGTACTTC.